This entry features one T cell receptor (beta chain) sequence. These data are taken from a study of CXCR3-negative and CXCR3-positive naive CD8 T cells. This CDR3 has 15 amino acids. With UMI labels, 5' RACE was used to prepare the TRB cDNA libraries. Each CDR3 protein gets one entry in TCRdb, which reprocessed the 5' RACE reads and gives no DNA. In total, the table holds more than 20,000 distinct CDR3 sequences. The rearrangement links TRBV12-3 or TRBV12-4 to TRBJ2-4; TCRdb reports TRBD1, a call that lacks DNA to check it against. The source of this sequence is a human donor in good health. Some clones in this sample may be carry-over from other donors' samples. The sample comprised naive CXCR3- CD8+ T cells from blood. Subset given: CD45RO-CCR7+CD27+CD95- naive CD8+ T cells lacking CXCR3 (TNR3-). The CDR3 protein is CASRPLGGQADIQYF.